This T cell receptor (beta chain) originates from a study of early T cells in non-severe SARS-CoV-2 infection. With 6 bases clipped from V and 4 bases from J, the junction kept 16 bases outside the gene matches. CDR1 and CDR2 from the germline V gene are KGHSH and LQKENI. CDR3 length: 18 amino acids. TCRdb passed the 5' RACE reads through MiXCR, listing each CDR3 protein once. This sample carries about 67,000 distinct CDR3 sequences, around a tenth of them seen once, and the ten largest clones take 3.8%. The rearrangement joins TRBV18 to TRBJ2-5; 11 nucleotides agree with TRBD2. This TCR derives from an adult who was a healthcare worker with PCR-confirmed SARS-CoV-2 infection or an uninfected control (not recorded which). Sequencing input: whole blood. The CDR3, as DNA: TGTGCCAGCTCTCTACTCGGCCGACTAGCGGGAACCCGAGAGACCCAGTACTTC. It codes for CASSLLGRLAGTRETQYF.